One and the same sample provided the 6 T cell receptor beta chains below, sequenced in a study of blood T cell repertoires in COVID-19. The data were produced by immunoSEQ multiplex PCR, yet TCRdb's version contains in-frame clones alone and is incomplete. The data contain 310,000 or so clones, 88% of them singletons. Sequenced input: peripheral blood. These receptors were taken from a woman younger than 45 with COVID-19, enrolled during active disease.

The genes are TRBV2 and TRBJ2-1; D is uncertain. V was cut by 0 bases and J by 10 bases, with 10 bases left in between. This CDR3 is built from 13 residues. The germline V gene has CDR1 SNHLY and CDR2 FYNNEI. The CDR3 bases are TGTGCCAGCAGTGAAGCTGGGCGCCGGGAGCAGTTCTTC. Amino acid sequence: CASSEAGRREQFF.

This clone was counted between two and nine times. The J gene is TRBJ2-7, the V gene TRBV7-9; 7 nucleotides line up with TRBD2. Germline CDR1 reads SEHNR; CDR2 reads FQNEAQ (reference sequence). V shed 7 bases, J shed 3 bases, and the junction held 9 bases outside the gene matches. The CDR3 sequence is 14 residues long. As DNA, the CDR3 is TGTGCCAGCAAGGGGCTCCGCGGGAGCTACGAGCAGTACTTC. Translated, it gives CASKGLRGSYEQYF.

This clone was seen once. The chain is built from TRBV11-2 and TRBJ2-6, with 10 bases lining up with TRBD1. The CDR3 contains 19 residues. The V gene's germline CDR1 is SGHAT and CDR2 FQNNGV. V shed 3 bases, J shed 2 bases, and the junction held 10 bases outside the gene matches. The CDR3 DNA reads TGTGCCAGCAGCTTCTTTGAGGGACAGGGGTCTACTGGGGCCAACGTCCTGACTTTC. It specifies CASSFFEGQGSTGANVLTF.

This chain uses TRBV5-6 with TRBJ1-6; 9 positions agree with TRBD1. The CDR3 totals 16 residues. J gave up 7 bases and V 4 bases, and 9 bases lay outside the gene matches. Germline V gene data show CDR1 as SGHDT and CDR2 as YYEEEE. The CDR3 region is CASSPGTGLRNSPLHF. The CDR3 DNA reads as TGTGCCAGCAGCCCGGGGACAGGGCTTCGAAATTCACCCCTCCACTTT.

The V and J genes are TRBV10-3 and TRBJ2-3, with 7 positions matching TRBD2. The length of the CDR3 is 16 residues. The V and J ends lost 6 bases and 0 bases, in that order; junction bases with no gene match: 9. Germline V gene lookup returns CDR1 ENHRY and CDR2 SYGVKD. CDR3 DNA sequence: TGTGCCATCAGGCAATCAGCGGGGACTAGCACAGATACGCAGTATTTT. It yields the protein CAIRQSAGTSTDTQYF.

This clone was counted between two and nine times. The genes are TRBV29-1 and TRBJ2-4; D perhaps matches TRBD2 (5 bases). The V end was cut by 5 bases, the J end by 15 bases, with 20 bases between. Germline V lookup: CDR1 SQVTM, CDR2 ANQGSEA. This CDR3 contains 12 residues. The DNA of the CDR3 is TGCAGCGTTAGCGAGGGCACTCGGGATCGGTACTTC. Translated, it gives CSVSEGTRDRYF.